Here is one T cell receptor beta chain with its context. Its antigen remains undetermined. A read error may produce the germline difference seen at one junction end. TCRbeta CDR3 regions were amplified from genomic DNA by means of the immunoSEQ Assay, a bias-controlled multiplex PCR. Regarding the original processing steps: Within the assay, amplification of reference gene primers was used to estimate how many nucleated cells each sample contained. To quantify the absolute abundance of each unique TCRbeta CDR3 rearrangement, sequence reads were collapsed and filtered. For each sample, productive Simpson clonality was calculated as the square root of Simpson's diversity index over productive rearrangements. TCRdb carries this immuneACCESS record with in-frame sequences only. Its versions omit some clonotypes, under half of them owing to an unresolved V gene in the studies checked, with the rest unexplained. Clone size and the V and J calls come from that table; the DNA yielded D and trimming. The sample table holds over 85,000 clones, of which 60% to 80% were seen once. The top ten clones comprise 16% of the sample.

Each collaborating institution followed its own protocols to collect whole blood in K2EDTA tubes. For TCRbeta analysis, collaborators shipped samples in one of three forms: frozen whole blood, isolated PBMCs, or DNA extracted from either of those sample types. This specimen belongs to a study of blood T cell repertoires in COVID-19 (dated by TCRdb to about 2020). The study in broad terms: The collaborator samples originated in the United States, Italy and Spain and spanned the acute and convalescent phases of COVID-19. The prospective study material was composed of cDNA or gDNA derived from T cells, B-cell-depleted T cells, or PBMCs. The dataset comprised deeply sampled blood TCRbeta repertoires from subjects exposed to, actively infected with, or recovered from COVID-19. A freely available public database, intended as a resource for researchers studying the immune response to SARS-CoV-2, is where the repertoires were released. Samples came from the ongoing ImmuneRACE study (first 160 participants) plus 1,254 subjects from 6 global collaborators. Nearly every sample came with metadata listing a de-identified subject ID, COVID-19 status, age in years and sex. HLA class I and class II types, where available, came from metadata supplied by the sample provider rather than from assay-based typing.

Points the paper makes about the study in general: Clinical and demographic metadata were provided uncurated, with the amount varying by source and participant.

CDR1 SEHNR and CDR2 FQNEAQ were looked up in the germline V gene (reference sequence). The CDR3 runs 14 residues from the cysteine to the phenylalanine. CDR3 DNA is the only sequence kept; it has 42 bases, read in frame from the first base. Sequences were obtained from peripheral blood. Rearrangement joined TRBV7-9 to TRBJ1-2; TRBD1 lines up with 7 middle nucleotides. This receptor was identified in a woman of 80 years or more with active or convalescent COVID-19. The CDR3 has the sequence CASSLFSGDSQVFF. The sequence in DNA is TGTGCCAGCAGCTTATTTAGCGGGGACAGCCAAGTCTTCTTC.